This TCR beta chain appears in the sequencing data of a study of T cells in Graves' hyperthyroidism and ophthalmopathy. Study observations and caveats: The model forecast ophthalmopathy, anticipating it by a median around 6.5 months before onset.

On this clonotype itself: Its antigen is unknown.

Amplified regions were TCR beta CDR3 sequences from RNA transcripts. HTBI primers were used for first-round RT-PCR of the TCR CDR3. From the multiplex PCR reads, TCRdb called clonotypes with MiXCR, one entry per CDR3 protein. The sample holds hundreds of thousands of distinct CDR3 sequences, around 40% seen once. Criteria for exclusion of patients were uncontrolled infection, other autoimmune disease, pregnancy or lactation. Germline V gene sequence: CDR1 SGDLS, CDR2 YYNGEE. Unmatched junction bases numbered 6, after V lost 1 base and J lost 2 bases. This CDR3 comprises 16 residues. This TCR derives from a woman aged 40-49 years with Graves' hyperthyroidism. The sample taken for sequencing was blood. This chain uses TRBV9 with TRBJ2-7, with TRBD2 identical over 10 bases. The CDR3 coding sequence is TGTGCCAGCAGCGTATCTGGTACTAGCGGGACCTACGAGCAGTACTTC. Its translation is CASSVSGTSGTYEQYF.